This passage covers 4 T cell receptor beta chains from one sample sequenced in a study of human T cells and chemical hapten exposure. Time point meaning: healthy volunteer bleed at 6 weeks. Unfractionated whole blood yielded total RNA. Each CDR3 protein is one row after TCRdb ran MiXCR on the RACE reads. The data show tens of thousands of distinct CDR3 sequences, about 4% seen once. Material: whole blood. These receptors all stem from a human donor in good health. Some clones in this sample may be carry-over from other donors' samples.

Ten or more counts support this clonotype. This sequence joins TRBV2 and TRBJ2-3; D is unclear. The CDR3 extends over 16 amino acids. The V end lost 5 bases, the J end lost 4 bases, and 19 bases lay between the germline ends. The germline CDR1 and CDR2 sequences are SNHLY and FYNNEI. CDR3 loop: CASSYLTGPPADTQYF. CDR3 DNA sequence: TGTGCCAGCAGTTACTTAACCGGGCCCCCCGCAGATACGCAGTATTTT.

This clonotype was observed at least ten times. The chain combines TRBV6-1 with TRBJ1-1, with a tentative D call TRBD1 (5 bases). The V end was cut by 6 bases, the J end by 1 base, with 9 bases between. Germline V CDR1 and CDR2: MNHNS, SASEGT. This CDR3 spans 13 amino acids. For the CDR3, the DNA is TGTGCCAGCAGGCGGGGACCGAACACTGAAGCTTTCTTT. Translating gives CASRRGPNTEAFF.

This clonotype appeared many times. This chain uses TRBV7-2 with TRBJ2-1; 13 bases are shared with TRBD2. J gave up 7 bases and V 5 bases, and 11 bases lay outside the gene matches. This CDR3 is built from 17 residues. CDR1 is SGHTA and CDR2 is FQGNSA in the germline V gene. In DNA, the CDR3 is TGTGCCAGCAGCCCCGCCCGTGGGACTAGCGGGGCTAATGAGCAGTTCTTC. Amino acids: CASSPARGTSGANEQFF.

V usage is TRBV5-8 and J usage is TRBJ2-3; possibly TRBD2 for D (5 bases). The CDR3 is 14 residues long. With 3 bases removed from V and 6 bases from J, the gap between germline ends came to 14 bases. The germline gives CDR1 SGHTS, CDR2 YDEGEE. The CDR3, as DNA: TGTGCCAGCAGCTCAGGACGGAGGCTGGATACGCAGTATTTT. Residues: CASSSGRRLDTQYF.